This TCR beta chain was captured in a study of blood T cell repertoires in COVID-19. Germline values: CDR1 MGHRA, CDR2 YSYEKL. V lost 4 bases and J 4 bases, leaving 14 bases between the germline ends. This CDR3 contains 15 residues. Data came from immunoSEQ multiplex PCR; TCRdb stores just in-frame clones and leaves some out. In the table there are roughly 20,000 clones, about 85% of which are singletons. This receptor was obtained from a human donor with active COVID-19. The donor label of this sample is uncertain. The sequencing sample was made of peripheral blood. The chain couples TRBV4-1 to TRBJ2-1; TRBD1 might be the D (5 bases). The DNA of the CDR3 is TGCGCCAGCAGCCTAGGGGCACGAACTTACAATGAGCAGTTCTTC. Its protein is CASSLGARTYNEQFF.